This TCR beta chain was captured in a study of blood T cells in healthy people across ages. Study results and limitations: Higher diversity and more naive CD4+ cells were features of long-lived donors, compared to aged donors.

J was trimmed by 9 bases and V by 7 bases; bases with no gene match: 8. The CDR3 is 11 amino acids. Germline assignment: CDR1 SQVTM and CDR2 ANQGSEA. A second PCR, run for about 6 to 11 cycles, used a sample-barcoded 5' primer plus a J-beta primer mix. TCRdb re-analysed the 5' RACE reads in MiXCR, keeping a single row per CDR3 protein. The repertoire holds 700,000 or so distinct CDR3 sequences, with 20% to 25% as singletons. There were healthy Caucasian individuals from Russia, aged roughly 6 to 90, serving as donors. Each of the donors had 9 to 10 milliliters of peripheral blood drawn into EDTA-treated Vacutainer tubes. Each sample yielded at least 6.5 million isolated PBMCs. About this clonotype itself: Its target is not known.

This sequence joins TRBV29-1 and TRBJ2-5; 7 nucleotides agree with TRBD1. The receptor was isolated from a man between 65 and 79 years old in good health. The sequencing input was blood. The CDR3 DNA sequence: TGCAGCGCGACGCTTCAGGGGGCCCAGTACTTC. Amino acids: CSATLQGAQYF.